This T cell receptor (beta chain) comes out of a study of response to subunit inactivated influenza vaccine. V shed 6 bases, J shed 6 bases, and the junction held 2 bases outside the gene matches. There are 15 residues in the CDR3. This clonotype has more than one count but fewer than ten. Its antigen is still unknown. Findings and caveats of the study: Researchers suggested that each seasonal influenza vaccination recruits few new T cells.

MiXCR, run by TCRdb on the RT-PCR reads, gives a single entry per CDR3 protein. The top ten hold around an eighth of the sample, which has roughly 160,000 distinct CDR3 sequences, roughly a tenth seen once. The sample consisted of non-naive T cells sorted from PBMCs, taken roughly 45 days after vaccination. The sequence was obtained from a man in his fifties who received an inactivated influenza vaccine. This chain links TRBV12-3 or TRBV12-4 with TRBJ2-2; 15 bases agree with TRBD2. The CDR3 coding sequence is TGTGCCAGCAGCAGGACTAGCGGGGGGGCCGGGGAGCTGTTTTTT. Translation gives CASSRTSGGAGELFF.